The 11 T cell receptor beta chains below all came from one sample that was sequenced in a study of cytomegalovirus exposure and HLA in healthy donors. A multiplex PCR was run with 60 Vbeta primers and 13 Jbeta primers. Profiled with immunoSEQ multiplex PCR; TCRdb holds only in-frame clones, not every one. The table includes around 30,000 clones, about 60% detected once. The specimen was PBMCs. The source is a male donor in good health and CMV-seropositive.

The genes are TRBV16 and TRBJ1-2; TRBD1 matches 7 bases. Germline V gene sequence: CDR1 KGHSY, CDR2 FQNENV. This CDR3 contains 13 residues. Unmatched junction bases numbered 4, after V lost 4 bases and J lost 5 bases. CDR3 DNA: TGTGCCAGCAGCCTCGAGGGACAGTATGGCTACACCTTC. It codes for CASSLEGQYGYTF. The entire variable domain, with the rest obtained from reference TRBV16 and TRBJ1-2, is as follows: GEEVAQTPKHLVRGEGQKAKLYCAPIKGHSYVFWYQQVLKNEFKFLISFQNENVFDETGMPKERFSAKCLPNSPCSLEIQATKLEDSAVYFCASSLEGQYGYTFGSGTRLTVV.

The chain links TRBV7-9 to TRBJ2-4; D gene ambiguous. The ends were cut back, 5 bases at V and 7 bases at J, with 12 bases in the middle. CDR1 and CDR2 from the germline V gene are SEHNR and FQNEAQ (reference sequence). The CDR3 spans 13 residues. In DNA, the CDR3 is TGTGCCAGCAGCCCCTTAACCGGGAACATTCAGTACTTC. This translates into CASSPLTGNIQYF.

The chain employs TRBV5-1 and TRBJ1-2, with TRBD1 matching over 9 bases. Germline CDR1 SGHRS, CDR2 YFSETQ. J gave up 8 bases and V 4 bases, and 9 bases lay outside the gene matches. The CDR3 extends over 14 amino acids. In nucleotides, the CDR3 is TGCGCCAGCAGCCCGGAACAGGGGGCTGGAGGCTACACCTTC. Translating gives CASSPEQGAGGYTF.

This chain connects TRBV4-2 to TRBJ2-2, with D maybe TRBD2 (5 bases). There are 16 residues in the CDR3. Per the germline V gene, CDR1 is LGHNA and CDR2 is YNFKEQ. V was shortened by 3 bases and J by 5 bases, with 16 bases between the two germline ends. CDR3: CASSHSPGEITGELFF. CDR3 DNA: TGTGCCAGCAGCCATTCCCCCGGGGAAATAACCGGGGAGCTGTTTTTT.

DNA of the CDR3: TGTGCCGGGGGGAGGAGACACACCGGGGAGCTGTTTTTT. It codes for CAGGRRHTGELFF. The chain couples TRBV30 to TRBJ2-2; tentatively, D is TRBD2 (6 bases). V lost 8 bases to trimming and J lost 3 bases, with 13 bases between them. Per germline, CDR1 GTSNPN and CDR2 SVGIG (reference sequence). The CDR3 spans 13 residues.

This clone occurred a few times. This chain links TRBV7-3 with TRBJ2-7, with D possibly matching TRBD2 (6 bases). The V end lost 1 base, the J end lost 0 bases, and 16 bases lay between the germline ends. This CDR3 region has 17 residues. Germline V gene sequence: CDR1 SGHTA, CDR2 FQGTGA. The CDR3 region has the DNA TGTGCCAGCAGCTTAAGCTCCGGAGGACTACACTCCTACGAGCAGTACTTC. Protein product: CASSLSSGGLHSYEQYF.

V and J are TRBV27 and TRBJ1-4, with TRBD1 matching over 8 bases. The CDR3 totals 14 residues. J was trimmed by 7 bases and V by 3 bases; bases with no gene match: 4. CDR1 is MNHEY, CDR2 SMNVEV, per germline (reference sequence). The CDR3 region is CASSFQGAGEKLFF. CDR3 DNA: TGTGCCAGCAGTTTCCAGGGGGCGGGTGAAAAACTGTTTTTT.

The chain links TRBV11-2 to TRBJ1-6; 7 nucleotides align to TRBD1. CDR1 and CDR2 (germline): SGHAT, FQNNGV. The CDR3 has 15 amino acids. V lost 5 bases, J lost 6 bases, and 7 bases stayed unmatched. In nucleotides, the CDR3 is TGTGCCAGCAGCCTTCGACAGGGCGGTAATTCACCCCTCCACTTT. Encoded protein: CASSLRQGGNSPLHF.

This clone was found a few times. This chain connects TRBV10-1 to TRBJ1-5; D is possibly TRBD1 (6 bases). Between the trimmed V and J ends, which lost 6 bases and 1 base, there was a span of 16 bases. Germline assignment: CDR1 WNHNN and CDR2 SYGVQD (reference sequence). CDR3 size: 16 residues. The CDR3 sequence: CASSPRGMGSNQPQHF. The CDR3 DNA reads as TGCGCCAGCAGCCCCAGGGGTATGGGAAGCAATCAGCCCCAGCATTTT.

This clone turned up a few times. The V call is TRBV29-1, the J call TRBJ1-1, with D uncertain. The CDR3 totals 12 residues. V was cut by 3 bases and J by 1 base, with 6 bases left in between. CDR1 and CDR2 from the germline V gene are SQVTM and ANQGSEA. Here the CDR3 reads CSVDYGNTEAFF. CDR3 sequence (DNA): TGCAGCGTTGACTACGGGAACACTGAAGCTTTCTTT.

V usage is TRBV4-1 and J usage is TRBJ2-5; D is unclear. The CDR3 spans 13 residues. The germline gives CDR1 MGHRA, CDR2 YSYEKL. Trimming left V 0 bases short and J 4 bases short, with 6 bases between. The CDR3 spells CASSQDTGETQYF. The CDR3 region has the DNA TGCGCCAGCAGCCAAGATACGGGAGAGACCCAGTACTTC.